The present T cell receptor (beta chain) was sequenced within a study of CD8 T cell repertoires and HIV-1 epitope variants. Background on the study: Controls were a CMV, EBV and flu pool, Ebola AY9, and no peptide. Enriched T cells were co-cultured with equal numbers of autologous T cell-negative antigen-presenting cells. Study-wide findings and caveats: Only beta chains were identified, marking proliferation to antigen, not function.

Comment on this clone: Its antigen is not known.

CDR3 length: 13 amino acids. The V gene lost 0 bases and the J gene lost 4 bases, with 6 bases spanning the gap. Germline CDR1 MNHEY, CDR2 SVGAGI. Measured with immunoSEQ multiplex PCR; TCRdb has only the in-frame clones, and not every one. The sample holds fewer than 5,500 clones, around 66% seen once. The specimen was cultured CD8+ T cells derived from PBMCs. The chain employs TRBV6-5 and TRBJ1-1; tentatively, D is TRBD1 (5 bases). The clonotype was recovered from a male donor with HIV. CDR3 coding DNA: TGTGCCAGCAGTTACTCCGGGGGCACTGAAGCTTTCTTT. It translates to CASSYSGGTEAFF.